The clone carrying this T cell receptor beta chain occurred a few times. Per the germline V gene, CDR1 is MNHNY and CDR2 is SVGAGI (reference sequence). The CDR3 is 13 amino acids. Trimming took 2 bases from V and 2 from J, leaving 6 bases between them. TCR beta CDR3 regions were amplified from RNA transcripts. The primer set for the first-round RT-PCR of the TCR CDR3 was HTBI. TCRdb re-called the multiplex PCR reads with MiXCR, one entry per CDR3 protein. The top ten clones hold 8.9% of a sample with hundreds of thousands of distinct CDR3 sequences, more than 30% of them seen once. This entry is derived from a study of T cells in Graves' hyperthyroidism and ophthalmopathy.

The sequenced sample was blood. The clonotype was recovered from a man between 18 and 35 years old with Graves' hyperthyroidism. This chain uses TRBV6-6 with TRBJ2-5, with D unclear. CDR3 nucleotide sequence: TGTGCCAGCAGTTACCTCCTACAAGAGACCCAGTACTTC. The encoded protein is CASSYLLQETQYF.